The 19 T cell receptor beta chains below come from one sample, sequenced in a study of cytomegalovirus exposure and HLA in healthy donors. Vbeta (60) and Jbeta (13) primers were used in the PCR. Profiled with immunoSEQ multiplex PCR; TCRdb holds only in-frame clones, not every one. The table shows 120,000 to 150,000 clones, with around 82% occurring only once. The sequenced sample was PBMCs. The receptor source for this set is a woman between 40 and 55 years old in good health and CMV-seropositive.

This clone came up once. The V gene is TRBV28, the J gene TRBJ2-7; D is uncertain. CDR3 length: 15 residues. V was pared by 3 bases and J by 2 bases, with 14 bases between. From germline, CDR1 is MDHEN and CDR2 SYDVKM. CDR3 DNA sequence: TGTGCCAGCAGTTTTATGGGCCTGTCGGCCTACGAGCAGTACTTC. Translated: CASSFMGLSAYEQYF.

The chain links TRBV7-6 to TRBJ2-1; 11 nucleotides agree with TRBD2. With V trimmed by 5 bases and J by 5 bases, 8 bases remained unmatched. Looked up from germline, CDR1 is SGHVS and CDR2 is FNYEAQ. The CDR3 is made up of 16 amino acids. CDR3 bases: TGTGCCAGCAGCCCTAGCGGGGGGACCATAAACAATGAGCAGTTCTTC. Translating gives CASSPSGGTINNEQFF.

This clone was recorded a few times. The chain combines TRBV7-8 with TRBJ2-3; 7 bases map to TRBD2. Germline loops: CDR1 SGHVS, CDR2 FQNEAQ. V gave up 0 bases and J gave up 0 bases; unmatched junction bases: 0. This CDR3 has 15 amino acids. CDR3 sequence reads: CASSLAGLSTDTQYF. The CDR3 DNA follows: TGTGCCAGCAGCTTAGCGGGACTAAGCACAGATACGCAGTATTTT. The full variable domain, rest sourced from reference TRBV7-8 and TRBJ2-3, is GAGVSQSPRYKVAKRGQDVALRCDPISGHVSLFWYQQALGQGPEFLTYFQNEAQLDKSGLPSDRFFAERPEGSVSTLKIQRTQQEDSAVYLCASSLAGLSTDTQYFGPGTRLTVL.

This chain joins TRBV10-3 and TRBJ2-1; weak D call: TRBD2 (6 bases). There are 17 residues in the CDR3. V shed 2 bases and J shed 5 bases, with 19 bases lying between them. Germline V CDR1 and CDR2: ENHRY, SYGVKD. The CDR3 reads CAISESWMTGEDNEQFF. The CDR3 DNA reads as TGTGCCATCAGTGAGAGTTGGATGACGGGAGAGGACAATGAGCAGTTCTTC.

CDR3 in amino acids: CASSFLTDYFSYNEQFF. CDR3 in DNA: TGTGCCAGCAGCTTCTTGACGGACTACTTCTCCTACAATGAGCAGTTCTTC. The chain combines TRBV11-2 with TRBJ2-1, with TRBD2 as a possible D gene (6 bases). The ends were cut back, 3 bases at V and 0 bases at J, with 15 bases in the middle. The CDR3 is 17 amino acids. Germline CDR1 and CDR2: SGHAT and FQNNGV.

This clone came up once. CDR3 amino acids: CASSLGAGPGANVLTF. CDR3 in DNA: TGCGCCAGCAGCTTGGGAGCGGGGCCTGGGGCCAACGTCCTGACTTTC. The chain couples TRBV5-1 to TRBJ2-6, with 7 positions matching TRBD2. The germline CDR1 and CDR2 sequences are SGHRS and YFSETQ. After removal of 0 bases from V and 2 bases from J, the junction contained 2 bases not matched to a gene. CDR3 length equals 16 residues.

This chain links TRBV28 with TRBJ2-3; D gene unclear. V lost 3 bases, J lost 0 bases, and 10 bases lay in between. Germline CDR1 and CDR2: MDHEN and SYDVKM. There are 15 residues in the CDR3. The CDR3 DNA reads TGTGCCAGCAGTTTGGGCCGAACTAGCACAGATACGCAGTATTTT. This gives the protein CASSLGRTSTDTQYF.

This chain joins TRBV2 and TRBJ1-2; D gene unclear. Germline V gene lookup returns CDR1 SNHLY and CDR2 FYNNEI. Trimming took 1 base from V and 1 from J, leaving 16 bases between them. The CDR3 loop spans 17 amino acids. The CDR3 loop reads CASSEGGGRGINYGYTF. The CDR3 nucleotides are TGTGCCAGCAGTGAAGGGGGAGGAAGAGGTATTAACTATGGCTACACCTTC.

The CDR3 sequence: CASSGYRQGSVETQYF. In DNA form, the CDR3 reads TGTGCCAGCAGTGGATACCGACAGGGGAGCGTGGAGACCCAGTACTTC. V is TRBV6-1 and J is TRBJ2-5; 8 nucleotides align to TRBD1. J gave up 5 bases and V 4 bases, and 12 bases lay outside the gene matches. There are 16 residues in the CDR3. CDR1 is MNHNS and CDR2 is SASEGT in the germline V gene.

The chain links TRBV6-5 to TRBJ2-1, with D tentatively TRBD2 (7 bases). The germline gives CDR1 MNHEY, CDR2 SVGAGI. This CDR3 has 12 amino acids. The V gene lost 10 bases and the J gene lost 6 bases, with 13 bases spanning the gap. Here the CDR3 reads CANGGLLNEQFF. The DNA for the CDR3 is TGTGCCAACGGGGGGCTTCTCAATGAGCAGTTCTTC.

The V call is TRBV2, the J call TRBJ2-1; 7 bases map to TRBD2. CDR3 length: 16 residues. Germline V lookup: CDR1 SNHLY, CDR2 FYNNEI. Unmatched junction bases numbered 17, after V lost 7 bases and J lost 8 bases. The CDR3 DNA reads TGTGCCAGCACCGATGAATGGGGGGGGGTGGTCGATGAGCAGTTCTTC. Amino acids: CASTDEWGGVVDEQFF.

The V and J genes are TRBV10-3 and TRBJ2-1, with 9 bases fitting TRBD2. The germline V gene has CDR1 ENHRY and CDR2 SYGVKD. Trimming removed 11 bases from V and 7 bases from J; junction bases left unmatched: 9. The CDR3 runs 13 residues. The CDR3 loop reads CAFSSGMGNEQFF. The CDR3 DNA sequence: TGTGCCTTCTCTAGCGGGATGGGGAATGAGCAGTTCTTC.

The J gene is TRBJ2-1, the V gene TRBV10-3; 10 nucleotides align to TRBD2. Trimming took 3 bases from V and 4 from J; bases not matched to a gene: 0. CDR3 size: 14 residues. CDR1 and CDR2 (germline): ENHRY, SYGVKD. The CDR3 loop is CAISEAGGYNEQFF. The CDR3 coding sequence is TGTGCCATCAGTGAAGCGGGAGGGTACAATGAGCAGTTCTTC.

The chain has TRBV7-2 and TRBJ2-1; 8 bases are a match to TRBD1. The CDR3 is 15 amino acids. Germline CDR1 SGHTA, CDR2 FQGNSA. V lost 0 bases, J lost 7 bases, and 5 bases stayed unmatched. CDR3 loop: CASSLAWGQENEQFF. CDR3 in DNA: TGTGCCAGCAGCTTAGCGTGGGGACAGGAGAATGAGCAGTTCTTC. The full variable domain, completed using reference TRBV7-2 and TRBJ2-1, is GAGVSQSPSNKVTEKGKDVELRCDPISGHTALYWYRQSLGQGLEFLIYFQGNSAPDKSGLPSDRFSAERTGGSVSTLTIQRTQQEDSAVYLCASSLAWGQENEQFFGPGTRLTVL.

This clone came up once. The chain has TRBV27 and TRBJ1-6, with D possibly TRBD1 on 6 matching bases. The length of the CDR3 is 14 residues. V was trimmed by 3 bases and J by 8 bases, leaving 11 bases between them. CDR1 MNHEY and CDR2 SMNVEV come from the germline V gene (reference sequence). Written as DNA, the CDR3 is TGTGCCAGCAGTTTGGACAGTGACTATTCACCCCTCCACTTT. Translated: CASSLDSDYSPLHF.

In DNA form, the CDR3 reads TGCGCCAGCAGCTTGGTAGGGGGAGGGTACGAGCAGTACTTC. Its translation: CASSLVGGGYEQYF. V usage is TRBV5-1 and J usage is TRBJ2-7, with D maybe TRBD2 (7 bases). Germline assignment: CDR1 SGHRS and CDR2 YFSETQ. The V and J ends lost 0 bases and 4 bases respectively, with 11 bases between them. The CDR3 spans 14 residues.

This chain connects TRBV5-1 to TRBJ1-4; D is ambiguous. Germline V CDR1 and CDR2: SGHRS, YFSETQ. This CDR3 is 16 amino acids long. V lost 1 base and J 7 bases, leaving 17 bases between the germline ends. The CDR3 sequence is CASSLSAGGVGEKLFF. DNA of the CDR3: TGCGCCAGCAGCTTGTCTGCCGGCGGCGTCGGTGAAAAACTGTTTTTT.

The chain employs TRBV5-1 and TRBJ1-4; 9 bases fit TRBD1. The CDR3 loop spans 15 amino acids. V shed 5 bases and J 8 bases; nucleotides not matched to a gene: 10. Per germline, CDR1 SGHRS and CDR2 YFSETQ. The CDR3 reads CASSCGQGSLEKLFF. The CDR3 region has the DNA TGCGCCAGCAGTTGCGGACAGGGGTCCCTCGAAAAACTGTTTTTT.

The chain combines TRBV5-4 with TRBJ1-1, with 9 positions matching TRBD1. The CDR3 length is 15 residues. Per germline, CDR1 SGHNT and CDR2 YYREEE (reference sequence). V was clipped by 0 bases and J by 3 bases; unmatched bases: 3. DNA of the CDR3: TGTGCCAGCAGCTTGGGGGACAGGGCCTACACTGAAGCTTTCTTT. It specifies CASSLGDRAYTEAFF.